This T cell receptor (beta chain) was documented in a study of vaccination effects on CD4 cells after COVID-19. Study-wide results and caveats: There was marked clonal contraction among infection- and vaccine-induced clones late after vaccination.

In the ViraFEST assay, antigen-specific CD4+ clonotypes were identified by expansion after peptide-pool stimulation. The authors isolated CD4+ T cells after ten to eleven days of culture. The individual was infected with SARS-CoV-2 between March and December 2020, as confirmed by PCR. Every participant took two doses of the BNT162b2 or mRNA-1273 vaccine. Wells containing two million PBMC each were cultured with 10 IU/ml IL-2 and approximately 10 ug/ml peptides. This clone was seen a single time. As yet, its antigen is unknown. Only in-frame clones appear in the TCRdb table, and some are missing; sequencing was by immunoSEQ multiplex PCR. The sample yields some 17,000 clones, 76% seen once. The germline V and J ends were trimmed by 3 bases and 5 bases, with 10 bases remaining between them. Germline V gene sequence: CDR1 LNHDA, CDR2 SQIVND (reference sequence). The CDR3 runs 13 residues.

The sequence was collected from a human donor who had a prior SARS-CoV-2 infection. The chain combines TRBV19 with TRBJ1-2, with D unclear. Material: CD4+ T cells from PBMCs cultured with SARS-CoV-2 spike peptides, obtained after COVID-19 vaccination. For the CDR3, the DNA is TGTGCCAGTAGTATTACGACCGAGTATGGCTACACCTTC. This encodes CASSITTEYGYTF.